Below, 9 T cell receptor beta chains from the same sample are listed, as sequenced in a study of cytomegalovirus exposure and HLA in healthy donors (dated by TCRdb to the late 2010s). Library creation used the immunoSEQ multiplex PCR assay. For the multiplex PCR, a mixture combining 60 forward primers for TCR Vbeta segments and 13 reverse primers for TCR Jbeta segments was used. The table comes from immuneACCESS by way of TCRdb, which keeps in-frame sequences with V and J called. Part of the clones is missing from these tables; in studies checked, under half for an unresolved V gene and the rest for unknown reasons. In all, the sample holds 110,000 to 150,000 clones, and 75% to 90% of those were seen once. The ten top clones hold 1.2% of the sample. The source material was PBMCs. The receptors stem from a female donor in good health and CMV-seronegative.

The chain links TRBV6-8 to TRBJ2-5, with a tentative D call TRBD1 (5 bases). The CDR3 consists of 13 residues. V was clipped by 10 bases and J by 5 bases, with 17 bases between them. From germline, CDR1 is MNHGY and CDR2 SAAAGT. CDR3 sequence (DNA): TGTGCCACCTTGGGTAGACAGAACGAGACCCAGTACTTC. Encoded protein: CATLGRQNETQYF.

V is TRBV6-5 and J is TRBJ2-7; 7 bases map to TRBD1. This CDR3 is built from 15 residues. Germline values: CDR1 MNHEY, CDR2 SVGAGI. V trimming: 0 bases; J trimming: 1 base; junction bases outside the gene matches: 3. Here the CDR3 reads CASSYSQGISYEQYF. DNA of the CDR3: TGTGCCAGCAGTTACTCACAGGGGATTTCCTACGAGCAGTACTTC.

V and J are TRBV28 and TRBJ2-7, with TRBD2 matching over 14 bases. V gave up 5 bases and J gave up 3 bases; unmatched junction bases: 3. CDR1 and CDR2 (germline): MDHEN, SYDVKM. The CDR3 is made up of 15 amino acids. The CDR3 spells CASSRGTSGSYEQYF. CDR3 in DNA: TGTGCCAGCAGTCGCGGGACTAGCGGGAGCTACGAGCAGTACTTC.

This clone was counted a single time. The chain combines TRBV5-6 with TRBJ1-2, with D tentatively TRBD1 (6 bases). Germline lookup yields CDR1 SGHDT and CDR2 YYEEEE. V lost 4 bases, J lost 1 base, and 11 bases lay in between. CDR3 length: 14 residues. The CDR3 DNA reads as TGTGCCAGCAGCCTAGAGGACAGTAACTATGGCTACACCTTC. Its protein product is CASSLEDSNYGYTF.

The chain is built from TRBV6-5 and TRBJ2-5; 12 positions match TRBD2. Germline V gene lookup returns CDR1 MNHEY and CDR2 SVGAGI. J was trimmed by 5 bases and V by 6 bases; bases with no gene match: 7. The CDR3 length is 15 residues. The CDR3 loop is CASRPSGRAFETQYF. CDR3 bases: TGTGCCAGCAGGCCTAGCGGGAGGGCCTTCGAGACCCAGTACTTC.

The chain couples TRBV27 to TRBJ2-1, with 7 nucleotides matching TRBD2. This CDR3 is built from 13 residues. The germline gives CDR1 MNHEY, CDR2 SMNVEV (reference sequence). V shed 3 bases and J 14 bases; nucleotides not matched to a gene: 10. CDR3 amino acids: CASSLGGLGDKFF. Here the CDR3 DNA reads TGTGCCAGCAGTTTGGGAGGACTAGGTGACAAGTTCTTC.

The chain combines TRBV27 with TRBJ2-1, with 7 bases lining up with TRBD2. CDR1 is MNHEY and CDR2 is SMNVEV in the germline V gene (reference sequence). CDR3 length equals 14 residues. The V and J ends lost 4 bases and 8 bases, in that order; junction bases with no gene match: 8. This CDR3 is CASSSRGSLDEQFF. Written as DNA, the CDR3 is TGTGCCAGCAGTTCTCGCGGGAGTCTGGATGAGCAGTTCTTC.

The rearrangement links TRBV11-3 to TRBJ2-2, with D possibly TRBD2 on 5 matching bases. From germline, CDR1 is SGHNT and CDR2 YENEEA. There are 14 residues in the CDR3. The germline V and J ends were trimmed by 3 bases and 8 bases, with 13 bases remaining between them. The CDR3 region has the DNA TGTGCCAGCAGCTTTTCTTGGGAGTATGGGGAGCTGTTTTTT. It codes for CASSFSWEYGELFF.

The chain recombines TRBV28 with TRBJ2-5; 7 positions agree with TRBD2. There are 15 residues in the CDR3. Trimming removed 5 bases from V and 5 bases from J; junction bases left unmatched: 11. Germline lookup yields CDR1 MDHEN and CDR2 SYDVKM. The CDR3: CASSTVREGTETQYF. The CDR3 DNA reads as TGTGCCAGCAGTACGGTCAGGGAGGGGACGGAGACCCAGTACTTC.